Listed below are T cell receptor beta chains from one sample, sequenced in a study of memory CD4+ T cells and cytomegalovirus serostatus. Sequencing used immunoSEQ multiplex PCR; TCRdb keeps in-frame clones, though not all of them. The top ten clones hold around 2.6% of a sample with 80,000 or so clones, roughly 78% of them seen once. The sequencing input was memory CD4+ T cells from blood. The source is an adult in good health and CMV-seropositive. Each CDR3 is given with its conserved first and last residue. Each record gives: CDR3 DNA, CDR3 protein, V gene, J gene, D gene, clone size. The D gene is left open where the match is weak. For some rows the clone size is stated as once, few or many, or as a class when expanded; others skip it.

cdr3_nt: TGTGCCAGCTCAGAGGGACTAGCGGGAGTCCAGGGCAATGAGCAGTTCTTC
cdr3_aa: CASSEGLAGVQGNEQFF
v_call: TRBV18
j_call: TRBJ2-1
d_call: TRBD2
clone_size: -

cdr3_nt: TGCGCCAGCAGCCAAGATTTCAGGCCCCGGAGGACTGAAGCTTTCTTT
cdr3_aa: CASSQDFRPRRTEAFF
v_call: TRBV4-1
j_call: TRBJ1-1
d_call: -
clone_size: -

cdr3_nt: TGTGCCAGTAGTGAGGTAGATACGCAGTATTTT
cdr3_aa: CASSEVDTQYF
v_call: TRBV19
j_call: TRBJ2-3
d_call: -
clone_size: medium-sized

cdr3_nt: TGTGCCAGCAGTTACTCGACCTCGGGGGGGCAGCCCCAGCATTTT
cdr3_aa: CASSYSTSGGQPQHF
v_call: TRBV6-5
j_call: TRBJ1-5
d_call: -
clone_size: -

cdr3_nt: TGTGCCAGCAGCCCCCATGGGGGGGGAAGTCAGCCCCAGCATTTT
cdr3_aa: CASSPHGGGSQPQHF
v_call: TRBV9
j_call: TRBJ1-5
d_call: -
clone_size: -

cdr3_nt: TGTGCCAGCAGCGTAGGGGGCCGAAACACCATATATTTT
cdr3_aa: CASSVGGRNTIYF
v_call: TRBV9
j_call: TRBJ1-3
d_call: -
clone_size: -

cdr3_nt: TGTGCCAGCAGCCGCACAGGGGGCAGGGGCTATGGCTACACCTTC
cdr3_aa: CASSRTGGRGYGYTF
v_call: TRBV5-4
j_call: TRBJ1-2
d_call: TRBD1
clone_size: -

cdr3_nt: TGTGCCATCAGTGGCGGGGGGAGGGAAGAGACCCAGTACTTC
cdr3_aa: CAISGGGREETQYF
v_call: TRBV10-3
j_call: TRBJ2-5
d_call: TRBD2
clone_size: -

cdr3_nt: TGTGCCAGCAGCAAGGGACAGGGGGAGTATGGCTACACCTTC
cdr3_aa: CASSKGQGEYGYTF
v_call: TRBV7-2
j_call: TRBJ1-2
d_call: TRBD1
clone_size: -

cdr3_nt: TGCAGCGTTGGCAGGGGCTACAATGAGCAGTTCTTC
cdr3_aa: CSVGRGYNEQFF
v_call: TRBV29-1
j_call: TRBJ2-1
d_call: -
clone_size: -

cdr3_nt: TGCGCCAGCAGCGACCACAGAGCCTACGAGCAGTACTTC
cdr3_aa: CASSDHRAYEQYF
v_call: TRBV5-1
j_call: TRBJ2-7
d_call: -
clone_size: -

cdr3_nt: TGTGCCTGGAGCTTTGGGTCCCAAAAACTGTTTTTT
cdr3_aa: CAWSFGSQKLFF
v_call: TRBV30
j_call: TRBJ1-4
d_call: -
clone_size: -

cdr3_nt: TGCGCCAGCAGCCAAGGACGGGGTGAAAAACTGTTTTTT
cdr3_aa: CASSQGRGEKLFF
v_call: TRBV4-3
j_call: TRBJ1-4
d_call: -
clone_size: -

cdr3_nt: TGTGCCACCAGCGGCGGGGGGACGGCTACTAACTATGGCTACACCTTC
cdr3_aa: CATSGGGTATNYGYTF
v_call: TRBV15
j_call: TRBJ1-2
d_call: -
clone_size: once

cdr3_nt: TGCGCCAGCAGCTTGGATAGGTCCAAAAACATTCAGTACTTC
cdr3_aa: CASSLDRSKNIQYF
v_call: TRBV5-1
j_call: TRBJ2-4
d_call: -
clone_size: -

cdr3_nt: TGTGCCAGCAGCCCTCTAGCGGGAGGAGATACCGGGGAGCTGTTTTTT
cdr3_aa: CASSPLAGGDTGELFF
v_call: TRBV11-3
j_call: TRBJ2-2
d_call: TRBD2
clone_size: -

cdr3_nt: TGTGCCAGCAGCTTAGGACAGTCCCTTAGTGGGGCCCAGTACTTC
cdr3_aa: CASSLGQSLSGAQYF
v_call: TRBV7-7
j_call: TRBJ2-5
d_call: -
clone_size: once

cdr3_nt: TGTGCCAGCAGCCGGGGCGGGCGCGCCGGGGAGCTGTTTTTT
cdr3_aa: CASSRGGRAGELFF
v_call: TRBV6-5
j_call: TRBJ2-2
d_call: -
clone_size: -

cdr3_nt: TGCGCCAGCAGCCCCCTCCCCGTGCAGGGGAGTATAACAGATACGCAGTATTTT
cdr3_aa: CASSPLPVQGSITDTQYF
v_call: TRBV4-1
j_call: TRBJ2-3
d_call: -
clone_size: -

cdr3_nt: TGTGCCAGCAGCTCGGGGACAGGGGTGGAAAAACTGTTTTTT
cdr3_aa: CASSSGTGVEKLFF
v_call: TRBV7-2
j_call: TRBJ1-4
d_call: TRBD1
clone_size: -

cdr3_nt: TGTGCCAGCAGCTTAGGCAGTACCAATGAGCAGTTCTTC
cdr3_aa: CASSLGSTNEQFF
v_call: TRBV7-9
j_call: TRBJ2-1
d_call: -
clone_size: -

cdr3_nt: TGCGCCAGCAGCGTACAGGGTAATGACAATCAGCCCCAGCATTTT
cdr3_aa: CASSVQGNDNQPQHF
v_call: TRBV10-2
j_call: TRBJ1-5
d_call: -
clone_size: -

cdr3_nt: TGTGCCAGCAGCTTCAGGGGCGAAAACTATGGCTACACCTTC
cdr3_aa: CASSFRGENYGYTF
v_call: TRBV5-8
j_call: TRBJ1-2
d_call: -
clone_size: -

cdr3_nt: TGTGCCAGCAGCGTAGGGCTAGCGGGGGAGGAGACCCAGTACTTC
cdr3_aa: CASSVGLAGEETQYF
v_call: TRBV9
j_call: TRBJ2-5
d_call: TRBD2
clone_size: few

cdr3_nt: TGTGCCAGCAGTGCCGACAGGGAGGTTAGCACTGAAGCTTTCTTT
cdr3_aa: CASSADREVSTEAFF
v_call: TRBV6-4
j_call: TRBJ1-1
d_call: TRBD1
clone_size: -

cdr3_nt: TGTGCCAGAAGACGGACAGACAAAAACACCGGGGAGCTGTTTTTT
cdr3_aa: CARRRTDKNTGELFF
v_call: TRBV25-1
j_call: TRBJ2-2
d_call: -
clone_size: -

cdr3_nt: TGTGCCACCAGCAGAGATCAGGGTGTCGACGAGCAGTACTTC
cdr3_aa: CATSRDQGVDEQYF
v_call: TRBV15
j_call: TRBJ2-7
d_call: -
clone_size: -

cdr3_nt: TGCGCCAGCAGCTTGGTTCCTAGCGGGAGCGCAGATACGCAGTATTTT
cdr3_aa: CASSLVPSGSADTQYF
v_call: TRBV5-1
j_call: TRBJ2-3
d_call: TRBD2
clone_size: -

cdr3_nt: TGTGCCAGCAGTTTCCACGGAGTAGGGGTGCTGAGCTACAATGAGCAGTTCTTC
cdr3_aa: CASSFHGVGVLSYNEQFF
v_call: TRBV28
j_call: TRBJ2-1
d_call: -
clone_size: -

cdr3_nt: TGCGCCAGCAGCTTGGGAGGGGTAGGCCGCTCTATCACCCAATACGAGCAGTACTTC
cdr3_aa: CASSLGGVGRSITQYEQYF
v_call: TRBV5-1
j_call: TRBJ2-7
d_call: -
clone_size: -

cdr3_nt: TGCAGTGCTAGCCCTAAAGAGACCCAGTACTTC
cdr3_aa: CSASPKETQYF
v_call: TRBV20-1
j_call: TRBJ2-5
d_call: -
clone_size: -

cdr3_nt: TGTGCCAGCAGCCGGGACAGGGGGACCTACAATGAGCAGTTCTTC
cdr3_aa: CASSRDRGTYNEQFF
v_call: TRBV7-2
j_call: TRBJ2-1
d_call: TRBD1
clone_size: -